These T cell receptor beta chains were read from a single sample in a study of cytotoxic CD8 clonotypes in ibrutinib-treated CLL. Method: immunoSEQ multiplex PCR; TCRdb's copy keeps in-frame clones and lacks some. The table lists some 310,000 clones, roughly 80% of them singletons. Sequenced material: PBMCs, taken before ibrutinib treatment. Receptor source: a human donor with chronic lymphocytic leukemia. The CDR3 runs from the conserved cysteine through the conserved F or W. The D gene is left open where the match is weak.

j_gene | len | v_gene | d_gene | CDR3nt | CDR3aa
TRBJ2-1 | 13 | TRBV18 | TRBD1 | TGTGCCAGCTCACCACTGGGACAGAATGAGCAGTTCTTC | CASSPLGQNEQFF
TRBJ2-7 | 14 | TRBV7-7 | TRBD1 | TGTGCCAGCAGCCCAGGGACAGGGGCATACGAGCAGTACTTC | CASSPGTGAYEQYF
TRBJ2-4 | 17 | TRBV15 | TRBD2 | TGTGCCACCAGCTGGAGGTGGGCGGGAGCGGCCAAAAACATTCAGTACTTC | CATSWRWAGAAKNIQYF
TRBJ2-1 | 12 | TRBV10-3 | - | TGTGCCATCATGGGTTGGGAAAATGAGCAGTTCTTC | CAIMGWENEQFF
TRBJ1-5 | 14 | TRBV2 | - | TGTGCCAGCAGTGGACAGGCTGATAATCAGCCCCAGCATTTT | CASSGQADNQPQHF
TRBJ2-1 | 14 | TRBV9 | TRBD2 | TGTGCCAGCAGCGTAGGGGGACTAGGCAATGAGCAGTTCTTC | CASSVGGLGNEQFF
TRBJ2-1 | 17 | TRBV5-1 | TRBD2 | TGCGCCAGCAGCTTAACCCTTAGCGGGATTGGCTACAATGAGCAGTTCTTC | CASSLTLSGIGYNEQFF
TRBJ2-7 | 17 | TRBV5-6 | - | TGTGCCAGCACCCTCCGGTTTCGACCGCGGGGCTCCTACGAGCAGTACTTC | CASTLRFRPRGSYEQYF
TRBJ1-1 | 13 | TRBV6-1 | - | TGTGCCAGCCCAGACCGGCTGAACACTGAAGCTTTCTTT | CASPDRLNTEAFF
TRBJ2-7 | 14 | TRBV11-2 | TRBD2 | TGTGCCAGCAGCCCGGTCGGGGGGGTGGACGAGCAGTACTTC | CASSPVGGVDEQYF